Listed below are T cell receptor beta chains from one sample, sequenced in a study of shared clonotypes between healthy human individuals. Clones were sequenced by immunoSEQ multiplex PCR, and TCRdb holds only the in-frame ones, with some missing. The repertoire holds some 2,000,000 clones, with approximately 95% as singletons. The sample was naive CD8+ T cells sorted from blood. The receptors originated from a man aged 18 to 29 in good health. CDR3s include the opening cysteine and the closing phenylalanine or tryptophan. Fields, in order: V gene, D gene, clone size, J gene, CDR3 protein, CDR3 DNA. The D gene is left open where the match is weak. The listing skips clone size in some rows; elsewhere it reads once, few, many or a size class.

v_call: TRBV5-6; d_call: -; clone_size: -; j_call: TRBJ1-2; cdr3_aa: CASSSDPAPYGYTF; cdr3_nt: TGTGCCAGCAGCTCGGATCCGGCCCCCTATGGCTACACCTTC
v_call: TRBV27; d_call: -; clone_size: -; j_call: TRBJ2-3; cdr3_aa: CASSAYREETVTQYF; cdr3_nt: TGTGCCAGCAGTGCCTACAGGGAGGAGACAGTTACGCAGTATTTT
v_call: TRBV27; d_call: TRBD2; clone_size: -; j_call: TRBJ2-7; cdr3_aa: CASSLLGGDTDYEQYF; cdr3_nt: TGTGCCAGCAGTTTATTGGGAGGGGATACGGACTACGAGCAGTACTTC
v_call: TRBV7-9; d_call: TRBD2; clone_size: -; j_call: TRBJ2-1; cdr3_aa: CASSYSGLAGPRDEQFF; cdr3_nt: TGTGCCAGCAGCTACTCGGGACTAGCGGGGCCAAGGGATGAGCAGTTCTTC
v_call: TRBV5-6; d_call: -; clone_size: once; j_call: TRBJ2-3; cdr3_aa: CASSLGLAGTDTQYF; cdr3_nt: TGTGCCAGCAGCTTGGGCCTTGCGGGGACAGATACGCAGTATTTT
v_call: TRBV21-1; d_call: -; clone_size: -; j_call: TRBJ1-1; cdr3_aa: CASKAGIRSFF; cdr3_nt: TGTGCCAGCAAAGCAGGGATTCGGTCTTTCTTT
v_call: TRBV5-6; d_call: -; clone_size: -; j_call: TRBJ1-6; cdr3_aa: CASSAWGSPLHF; cdr3_nt: TGTGCCAGCAGCGCATGGGGATCACCCCTCCACTTT
v_call: TRBV27; d_call: -; clone_size: -; j_call: TRBJ2-1; cdr3_aa: CASSLDRSPGEQFF; cdr3_nt: TGTGCCAGCAGTTTAGATAGGTCGCCGGGTGAGCAGTTCTTC
v_call: TRBV28; d_call: -; clone_size: -; j_call: TRBJ2-7; cdr3_aa: CASSLYSDLYEQYF; cdr3_nt: TGTGCCAGCAGTTTATATTCAGACCTCTACGAGCAGTACTTC
v_call: TRBV7-8; d_call: -; clone_size: once; j_call: TRBJ2-7; cdr3_aa: CASSLGFSDEQYF; cdr3_nt: TGTGCCAGCAGCTTAGGCTTTTCCGACGAGCAGTACTTC
v_call: TRBV9; d_call: -; clone_size: -; j_call: TRBJ2-2; cdr3_aa: CASSGIPGGSGELFF; cdr3_nt: TGTGCCAGCAGCGGAATACCAGGGGGGTCCGGGGAGCTGTTTTTT
v_call: TRBV6-5; d_call: -; clone_size: -; j_call: TRBJ1-1; cdr3_aa: CASSYSRGDTEAFF; cdr3_nt: TGTGCCAGCAGTTACTCGAGAGGAGACACTGAAGCTTTCTTT
v_call: TRBV7-6; d_call: -; clone_size: -; j_call: TRBJ2-1; cdr3_aa: CASSSGPNEQFF; cdr3_nt: TGTGCCAGCAGCTCGGGGCCCAATGAGCAGTTCTTC
v_call: TRBV2; d_call: -; clone_size: -; j_call: TRBJ2-7; cdr3_aa: CASRVLNSYEQYF; cdr3_nt: TGTGCCAGCAGGGTACTCAACTCCTACGAGCAGTACTTC
v_call: TRBV5-6; d_call: -; clone_size: -; j_call: TRBJ2-7; cdr3_aa: CASSLGSPYEQYF; cdr3_nt: TGTGCCAGCAGCTTGGGGTCGCCATACGAGCAGTACTTC
v_call: TRBV18; d_call: -; clone_size: -; j_call: TRBJ2-7; cdr3_aa: CASSPNGLDEQYF; cdr3_nt: TGTGCCAGCTCACCCAATGGGTTAGACGAGCAGTACTTC
v_call: TRBV4-3; d_call: -; clone_size: -; j_call: TRBJ2-7; cdr3_aa: CASSQSVGSREQYF; cdr3_nt: TGCGCCAGCAGCCAATCGGTAGGCTCGCGGGAGCAGTACTTC
v_call: TRBV2; d_call: -; clone_size: -; j_call: TRBJ1-5; cdr3_aa: CASSARGGNQPQHF; cdr3_nt: TGTGCCAGCAGTGCGAGAGGCGGCAATCAGCCCCAGCATTTT
v_call: TRBV10-1; d_call: -; clone_size: -; j_call: TRBJ2-3; cdr3_aa: CASSNRTDTQYF; cdr3_nt: TGCGCCAGCAGTAACCGCACAGATACGCAGTATTTT
v_call: TRBV4-1; d_call: TRBD1; clone_size: -; j_call: TRBJ1-2; cdr3_aa: CASSQALARGRDGYTF; cdr3_nt: TGCGCCAGCAGCCAAGCCCTCGCCAGGGGGCGGGATGGCTACACCTTC
v_call: TRBV2; d_call: -; clone_size: -; j_call: TRBJ1-6; cdr3_aa: CASDPRWSSYNSPLHF; cdr3_nt: TGTGCCAGTGATCCCAGGTGGAGCTCCTATAATTCACCCCTCCACTTT
v_call: TRBV13; d_call: -; clone_size: -; j_call: TRBJ2-1; cdr3_aa: CASRVAGSYNEQFF; cdr3_nt: TGTGCCAGCAGAGTGGCGGGATCCTACAATGAGCAGTTCTTC
v_call: TRBV27; d_call: -; clone_size: -; j_call: TRBJ2-1; cdr3_aa: CASSNYNEQFF; cdr3_nt: TGTGCCAGCAGTAACTACAATGAGCAGTTCTTC
v_call: TRBV7-8; d_call: -; clone_size: -; j_call: TRBJ2-1; cdr3_aa: CASSLLGITVLLDDEQFF; cdr3_nt: TGTGCCAGCAGCTTACTCGGGATAACCGTATTGTTGGACGATGAGCAGTTCTTC
v_call: TRBV6-1; d_call: TRBD1; clone_size: -; j_call: TRBJ2-7; cdr3_aa: CASNIRTGLSYEQYF; cdr3_nt: TGTGCCAGCAATATACGGACAGGACTCTCCTACGAGCAGTACTTC
v_call: TRBV6-1; d_call: -; clone_size: -; j_call: TRBJ2-7; cdr3_aa: CASSDRRDASYEQYF; cdr3_nt: TGTGCCAGCAGTGATAGAAGGGACGCTTCCTACGAGCAGTACTTC
v_call: TRBV5-6; d_call: -; clone_size: -; j_call: TRBJ2-7; cdr3_aa: CASSLLVGGAYEQYF; cdr3_nt: TGTGCCAGCAGCCTCCTGGTTGGGGGAGCCTACGAGCAGTACTTC
v_call: TRBV19; d_call: -; clone_size: -; j_call: TRBJ1-5; cdr3_aa: CASSLDEGPQPQHF; cdr3_nt: TGTGCCAGTAGTCTAGATGAGGGGCCTCAGCCCCAGCATTTT
v_call: TRBV10-3; d_call: -; clone_size: -; j_call: TRBJ1-2; cdr3_aa: CAISESMTRLPSNYGYTF; cdr3_nt: TGTGCCATCAGTGAGTCGATGACTCGACTTCCTTCTAACTATGGCTACACCTTC
v_call: TRBV5-8; d_call: TRBD1; clone_size: -; j_call: TRBJ2-7; cdr3_aa: CASSDPGTGNSYEQYF; cdr3_nt: TGTGCCAGCAGTGACCCTGGGACAGGGAATTCCTACGAGCAGTACTTC
v_call: TRBV6-6; d_call: -; clone_size: -; j_call: TRBJ2-7; cdr3_aa: CASTKQVQSSYEQYF; cdr3_nt: TGTGCCAGCACTAAACAGGTACAAAGCTCCTACGAGCAGTACTTC
v_call: TRBV6-5; d_call: -; clone_size: few; j_call: TRBJ2-7; cdr3_aa: CASSYGTTYEQYF; cdr3_nt: TGTGCCAGCAGTTACGGGACCACCTACGAGCAGTACTTC
v_call: TRBV7-9; d_call: TRBD2; clone_size: -; j_call: TRBJ2-1; cdr3_aa: CASSFPGTSCEQFF; cdr3_nt: TGTGCCAGCAGCTTCCCCGGGACTAGCTGTGAGCAGTTCTTC
v_call: TRBV29-1; d_call: -; clone_size: -; j_call: TRBJ2-7; cdr3_aa: CSVEDPSLDSDEQYF; cdr3_nt: TGCAGCGTTGAAGATCCTAGCCTCGATAGCGACGAGCAGTACTTC
v_call: TRBV30; d_call: -; clone_size: -; j_call: TRBJ2-5; cdr3_aa: CAWTTQVGLQETQYF; cdr3_nt: TGTGCCTGGACCACTCAGGTGGGTCTCCAAGAGACCCAGTACTTC
v_call: TRBV10-2; d_call: -; clone_size: -; j_call: TRBJ2-1; cdr3_aa: CASSESLTGFF; cdr3_nt: TGCGCCAGCAGTGAGTCGTTGACAGGGTTCTTC
v_call: TRBV5-1; d_call: TRBD2; clone_size: -; j_call: TRBJ2-7; cdr3_aa: CASSLRTSYEQYF; cdr3_nt: TGCGCCAGCAGCTTGAGGACTAGCTACGAGCAGTACTTC
v_call: TRBV6-5; d_call: TRBD2; clone_size: -; j_call: TRBJ2-1; cdr3_aa: CASSTGTSGYNEQFF; cdr3_nt: TGTGCCAGCAGTACCGGGACTAGCGGATACAATGAGCAGTTCTTC
v_call: TRBV4-3; d_call: -; clone_size: few; j_call: TRBJ1-4; cdr3_aa: CASSQDVGDEKLFF; cdr3_nt: TGCGCCAGCAGCCAAGATGTAGGGGACGAAAAACTGTTTTTT
v_call: TRBV28; d_call: TRBD1; clone_size: -; j_call: TRBJ2-5; cdr3_aa: CASIEDRVAETQYF; cdr3_nt: TGTGCCAGCATTGAGGACAGGGTGGCCGAGACCCAGTACTTC
v_call: TRBV11-2; d_call: -; clone_size: once; j_call: TRBJ2-7; cdr3_aa: CASSLEAGSYEQYF; cdr3_nt: TGTGCCAGCAGCTTAGAAGCAGGTTCCTACGAGCAGTACTTC
v_call: TRBV2; d_call: -; clone_size: -; j_call: TRBJ2-7; cdr3_aa: CASSVGQAISYEQYF; cdr3_nt: TGTGCCAGCAGTGTAGGGCAGGCCATCTCCTACGAGCAGTACTTC
v_call: TRBV5-5; d_call: -; clone_size: once; j_call: TRBJ1-5; cdr3_aa: CASSVGPNQPQHF; cdr3_nt: TGTGCCAGCAGCGTCGGACCGAATCAGCCCCAGCATTTT
v_call: TRBV2; d_call: -; clone_size: -; j_call: TRBJ2-7; cdr3_aa: CASSEVGGFNYEQYF; cdr3_nt: TGTGCCAGCAGTGAAGTCGGCGGTTTCAATTACGAGCAGTACTTC
v_call: TRBV27; d_call: TRBD2; clone_size: -; j_call: TRBJ2-1; cdr3_aa: CASSTGTRGYNEQFF; cdr3_nt: TGTGCCAGCAGCACCGGGACTAGGGGCTACAATGAGCAGTTCTTC
v_call: TRBV11-3; d_call: TRBD1; clone_size: -; j_call: TRBJ2-5; cdr3_aa: CASSQGVVETQYF; cdr3_nt: TGTGCCAGCAGCCAGGGGGTCGTAGAGACCCAGTACTTC
v_call: TRBV13; d_call: -; clone_size: -; j_call: TRBJ1-1; cdr3_aa: CASSLALSEAFF; cdr3_nt: TGTGCCAGCAGCTTAGCGCTGTCTGAAGCTTTCTTT